The rows below give T cell receptor beta chains drawn from one sample of a study of blood T cell repertoires in COVID-19. Using immunoSEQ multiplex PCR, the repertoire was profiled, and TCRdb retains in-frame clones only, with some absent. In the table there are a few hundred thousand clones, roughly 86% of which are singletons. The sequenced sample consisted of peripheral blood. These receptors were taken from a woman between 45 and 65 years old with acute or convalescent COVID-19. Both conserved end residues are part of each CDR3. Fields, in order: CDR3 protein, CDR3 DNA, J gene, clone size, V gene, D gene. The D gene is left open where the match is weak. Part of the rows lack a size; the others show once, few, many or a class for expanded clones.

CDR3 protein: CASSLQGALNTEAFF
CDR3 DNA: TGTGCCAGCAGCTTACAGGGGGCTTTGAACACTGAAGCTTTCTTT
J gene: TRBJ1-1
clone size: NA
V gene: TRBV7-2
D gene: TRBD1

CDR3 protein: CAWSVGSLYEQYF
CDR3 DNA: TGTGCCTGGAGTGTCGGGAGTCTCTACGAGCAGTACTTC
J gene: TRBJ2-7
clone size: NA
V gene: TRBV30
D gene: NA

CDR3 protein: CSVVYLAGVRFGYEQYF
CDR3 DNA: TGCAGCGTTGTCTACCTAGCGGGAGTTAGATTTGGCTACGAGCAGTACTTC
J gene: TRBJ2-7
clone size: NA
V gene: TRBV29-1
D gene: TRBD2

CDR3 protein: CATASGGSYNEQFF
CDR3 DNA: TGTGCCACAGCTAGCGGGGGCTCCTACAATGAGCAGTTCTTC
J gene: TRBJ2-1
clone size: NA
V gene: TRBV24-1
D gene: TRBD2

CDR3 protein: CSASPPGQGDNEQFF
CDR3 DNA: TGCAGTGCTAGTCCTCCGGGACAGGGAGACAATGAGCAGTTCTTC
J gene: TRBJ2-1
clone size: once
V gene: TRBV20-1
D gene: TRBD1

CDR3 protein: CASTGGQGGQPQHF
CDR3 DNA: TGTGCCAGCACGGGGGGGCAGGGAGGCCAGCCCCAGCATTTT
J gene: TRBJ1-5
clone size: once
V gene: TRBV2
D gene: NA

CDR3 protein: CASSLGTRTSDEQFF
CDR3 DNA: TGTGCCAGCAGCTTAGGGACCAGGACTAGCGATGAGCAGTTCTTC
J gene: TRBJ2-1
clone size: NA
V gene: TRBV11-3
D gene: TRBD2

CDR3 protein: CASSPRGDRGLHEQYF
CDR3 DNA: TGTGCCAGCTCACCAAGGGGGGACAGGGGGCTGCACGAGCAGTACTTC
J gene: TRBJ2-7
clone size: NA
V gene: TRBV18
D gene: TRBD1

CDR3 protein: CASSIPNSGNTIYF
CDR3 DNA: TGTGCCAGTAGTATCCCCAACTCTGGAAACACCATATATTTT
J gene: TRBJ1-3
clone size: NA
V gene: TRBV19
D gene: NA

CDR3 protein: CASRKQGAGTGELFF
CDR3 DNA: TGTGCCAGCAGAAAACAGGGGGCAGGCACCGGGGAGCTGTTTTTT
J gene: TRBJ2-2
clone size: NA
V gene: TRBV28
D gene: TRBD1

CDR3 protein: CASSTLAGGSEQYF
CDR3 DNA: TGTGCCAGCAGCACACTAGCGGGAGGGAGTGAGCAGTACTTC
J gene: TRBJ2-7
clone size: few
V gene: TRBV11-2
D gene: TRBD2

CDR3 protein: CASSLAGAGDNEKLFF
CDR3 DNA: TGTGCCAGCAGCTTAGCTGGGGCTGGGGATAATGAAAAACTGTTTTTT
J gene: TRBJ1-4
clone size: NA
V gene: TRBV13
D gene: NA

CDR3 protein: CASSLGGASSTDTQYF
CDR3 DNA: TGTGCCAGCAGTTTGGGCGGGGCCAGTAGCACAGATACGCAGTATTTT
J gene: TRBJ2-3
clone size: NA
V gene: TRBV28
D gene: NA

CDR3 protein: CASSPRTSMNTEAFF
CDR3 DNA: TGTGCCAGCAGCCCCCGGACTTCCATGAACACTGAAGCTTTCTTT
J gene: TRBJ1-1
clone size: NA
V gene: TRBV7-2
D gene: NA

CDR3 protein: CASSPGNEKLFF
CDR3 DNA: TGTGCCAGCTCCCCCGGTAATGAAAAACTGTTTTTT
J gene: TRBJ1-4
clone size: few
V gene: TRBV9
D gene: NA

CDR3 protein: CASSLVTSSLRNTEAFF
CDR3 DNA: TGTGCCAGCAGTTTAGTGACATCGTCCCTGAGGAACACTGAAGCTTTCTTT
J gene: TRBJ1-1
clone size: NA
V gene: TRBV28
D gene: NA

CDR3 protein: CASSIGLPNQPQHF
CDR3 DNA: TGTGCCAGTAGTATCGGTCTCCCTAATCAGCCCCAGCATTTT
J gene: TRBJ1-5
clone size: once
V gene: TRBV19
D gene: NA